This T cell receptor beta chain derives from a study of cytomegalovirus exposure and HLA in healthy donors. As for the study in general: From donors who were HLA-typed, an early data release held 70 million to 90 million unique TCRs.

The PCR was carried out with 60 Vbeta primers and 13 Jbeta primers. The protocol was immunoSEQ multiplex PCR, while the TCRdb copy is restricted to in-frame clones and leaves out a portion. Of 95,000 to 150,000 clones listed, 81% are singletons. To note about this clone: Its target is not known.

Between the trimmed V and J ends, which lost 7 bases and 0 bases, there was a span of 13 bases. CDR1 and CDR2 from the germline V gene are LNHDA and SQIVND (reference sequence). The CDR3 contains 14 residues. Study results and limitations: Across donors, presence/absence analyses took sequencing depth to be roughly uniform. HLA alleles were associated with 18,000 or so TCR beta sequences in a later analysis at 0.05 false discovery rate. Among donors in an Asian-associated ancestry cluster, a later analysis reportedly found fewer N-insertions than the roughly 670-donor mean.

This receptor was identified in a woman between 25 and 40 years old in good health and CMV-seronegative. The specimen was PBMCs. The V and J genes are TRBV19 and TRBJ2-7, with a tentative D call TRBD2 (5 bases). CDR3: CASTSGIYSYEQYF. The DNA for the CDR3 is TGTGCCAGTACGAGCGGAATCTACTCCTACGAGCAGTACTTC.